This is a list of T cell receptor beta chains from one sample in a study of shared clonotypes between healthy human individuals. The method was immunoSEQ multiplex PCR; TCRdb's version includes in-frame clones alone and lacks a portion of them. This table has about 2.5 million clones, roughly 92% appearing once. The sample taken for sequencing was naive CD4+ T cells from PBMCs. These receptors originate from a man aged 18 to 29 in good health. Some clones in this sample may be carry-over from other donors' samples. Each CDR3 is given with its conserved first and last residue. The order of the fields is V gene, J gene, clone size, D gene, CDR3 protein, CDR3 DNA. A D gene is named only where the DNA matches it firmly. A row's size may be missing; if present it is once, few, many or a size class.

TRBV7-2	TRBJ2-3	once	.	CASSFGQSDTQYF	TGTGCCAGCAGCTTCGGACAGAGTGATACGCAGTATTTT
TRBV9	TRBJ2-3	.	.	CASSVAILTGTDTQYF	TGTGCCAGCAGCGTAGCTATCCTGACCGGCACAGATACGCAGTATTTT
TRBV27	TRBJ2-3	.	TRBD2	CASGRGTDTQYF	TGTGCCTCCGGGAGGGGCACAGATACGCAGTATTTT
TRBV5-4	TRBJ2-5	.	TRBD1	CASSLAGTVKETQYF	TGTGCCAGCAGCTTGGCCGGGACAGTCAAAGAGACCCAGTACTTC
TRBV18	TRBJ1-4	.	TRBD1	CASSPSTGGVDEKLFF	TGTGCCAGCTCACCTAGTACAGGGGGCGTTGATGAAAAACTGTTTTTT
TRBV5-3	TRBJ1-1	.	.	CARSLTYYGGLGTEAFF	TGTGCCAGAAGCTTGACCTATTACGGAGGTTTGGGCACTGAAGCTTTCTTT
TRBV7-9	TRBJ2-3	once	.	CASSVLASTDTQYF	TGTGCCAGCAGCGTACTAGCTAGCACAGATACGCAGTATTTT
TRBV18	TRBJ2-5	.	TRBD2	CASSPPREGRRGYDQETQYF	TGTGCCAGCTCACCCCCCCGGGAGGGCCGGAGGGGGTATGACCAAGAGACCCAGTACTTC
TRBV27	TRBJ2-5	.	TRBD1	CASTHWGTGGIETQYF	TGTGCCAGCACCCACTGGGGGACAGGGGGCATTGAGACCCAGTACTTC
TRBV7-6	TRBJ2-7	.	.	CASSLVDGAAYEQYF	TGTGCCAGCAGCTTAGTAGACGGGGCCGCCTACGAGCAGTACTTC
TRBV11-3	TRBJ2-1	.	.	CASSLGGYNEQFF	TGTGCCAGCAGCTTGGGGGGCTACAATGAGCAGTTCTTC
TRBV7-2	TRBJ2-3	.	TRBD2	CASSFTIRVAGESTDTQYF	TGTGCCAGCAGCTTCACCATTCGGGTAGCGGGAGAAAGCACAGATACGCAGTATTTT
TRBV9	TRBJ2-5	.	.	CASSRAPGAETQYF	TGTGCCAGCAGCCGGGCCCCCGGGGCAGAGACCCAGTACTTC